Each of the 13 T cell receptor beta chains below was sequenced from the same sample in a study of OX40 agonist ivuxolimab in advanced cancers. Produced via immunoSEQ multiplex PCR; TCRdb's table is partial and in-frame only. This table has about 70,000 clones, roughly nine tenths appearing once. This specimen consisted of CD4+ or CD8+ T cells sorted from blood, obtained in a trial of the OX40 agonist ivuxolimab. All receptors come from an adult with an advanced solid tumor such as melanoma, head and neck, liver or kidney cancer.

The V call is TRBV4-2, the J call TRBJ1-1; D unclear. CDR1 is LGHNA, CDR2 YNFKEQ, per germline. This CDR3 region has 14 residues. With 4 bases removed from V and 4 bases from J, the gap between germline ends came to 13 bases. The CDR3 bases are TGTGCCAGCAGCCCGGTGATGTGGGGCACTGAAGCTTTCTTT. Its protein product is CASSPVMWGTEAFF.

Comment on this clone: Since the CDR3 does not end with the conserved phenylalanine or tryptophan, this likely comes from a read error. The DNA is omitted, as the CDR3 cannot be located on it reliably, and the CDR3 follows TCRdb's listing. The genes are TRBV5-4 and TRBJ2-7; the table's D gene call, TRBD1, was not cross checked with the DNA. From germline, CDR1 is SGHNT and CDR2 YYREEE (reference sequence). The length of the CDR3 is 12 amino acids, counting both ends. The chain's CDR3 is CASSLLGQGSRL.

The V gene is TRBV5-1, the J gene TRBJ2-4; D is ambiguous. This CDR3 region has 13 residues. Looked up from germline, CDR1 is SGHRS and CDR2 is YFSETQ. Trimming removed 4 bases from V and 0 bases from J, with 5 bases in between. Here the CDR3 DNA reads TGCGCCAGCAGCGTCCGAGCCAAAAACATTCAGTACTTC. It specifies CASSVRAKNIQYF.

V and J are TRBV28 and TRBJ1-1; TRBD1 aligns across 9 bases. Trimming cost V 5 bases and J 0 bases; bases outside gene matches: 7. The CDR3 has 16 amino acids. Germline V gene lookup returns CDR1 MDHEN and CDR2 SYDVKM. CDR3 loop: CASSEGQGVLNTEAFF. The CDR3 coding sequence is TGTGCCAGCAGTGAGGGACAGGGAGTTCTGAACACTGAAGCTTTCTTT. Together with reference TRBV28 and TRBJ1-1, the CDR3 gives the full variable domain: DVKVTQSSRYLVKRTGEKVFLECVQDMDHENMFWYRQDPGLGLRLIYFSYDVKMKEKGDIPEGYSVSREKKERFSLILESASTNQTSMYLCASSEGQGVLNTEAFFGQGTRLTVV.

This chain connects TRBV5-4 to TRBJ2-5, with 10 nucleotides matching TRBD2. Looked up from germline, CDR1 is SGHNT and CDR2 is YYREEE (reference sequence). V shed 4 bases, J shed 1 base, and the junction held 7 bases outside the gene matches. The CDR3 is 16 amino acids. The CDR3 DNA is TGTGCCAGCAGCCCGGCGCAGCGGGGGGGCCAAGAGACCCAGTACTTC. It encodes CASSPAQRGGQETQYF. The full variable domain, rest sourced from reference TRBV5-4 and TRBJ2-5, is ETGVTQSPTHLIKTRGQQVTLRCSSQSGHNTVSWYQQALGQGPQFIFQYYREEENGRGNFPPRFSGLQFPNYSSELNVNALELDDSALYLCASSPAQRGGQETQYFGPGTRLLVL.

The CDR3: CASSEVSSYNEQFF. The CDR3 coding sequence is TGTGCCAGCAGTGAAGTAAGCTCCTACAATGAGCAGTTCTTC. This rearrangement joins TRBV2 to TRBJ2-1, with no clear D. Germline CDR1 reads SNHLY; CDR2 reads FYNNEI. V dropped 1 base and J dropped 0 bases, with 4 bases sitting between them. The length of the CDR3 is 14 residues.

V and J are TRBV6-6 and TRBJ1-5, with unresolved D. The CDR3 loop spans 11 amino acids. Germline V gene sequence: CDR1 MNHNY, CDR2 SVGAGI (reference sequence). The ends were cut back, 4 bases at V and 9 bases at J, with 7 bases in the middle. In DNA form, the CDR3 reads TGTGCCAGCAGTTCCGTGGGGCCCCAGCATTTT. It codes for CASSSVGPQHF.

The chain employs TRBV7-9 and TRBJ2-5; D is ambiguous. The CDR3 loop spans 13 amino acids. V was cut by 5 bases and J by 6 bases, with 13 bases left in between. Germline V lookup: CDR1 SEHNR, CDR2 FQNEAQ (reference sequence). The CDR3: CASSPNSLKTQYF. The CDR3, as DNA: TGTGCCAGCAGCCCCAACTCCCTCAAGACCCAGTACTTC.

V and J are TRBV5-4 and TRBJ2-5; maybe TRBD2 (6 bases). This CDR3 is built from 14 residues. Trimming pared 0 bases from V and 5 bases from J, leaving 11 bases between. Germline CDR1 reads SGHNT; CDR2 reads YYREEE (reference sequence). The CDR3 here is CASSLGARGETQYF. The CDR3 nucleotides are TGTGCCAGCAGCTTGGGGGCCCGGGGGGAGACCCAGTACTTC.

The CDR3 loop reads CATSKDRYYSPLHF. The CDR3 DNA is TGTGCCACCTCGAAGGACCGATATTATTCACCCCTCCACTTT. J is TRBJ1-6 and V is TRBV7-8; unclear D gene. Germline assignment: CDR1 SGHVS and CDR2 FQNEAQ. Trimming took off 10 bases at V and 8 bases at J, with 18 bases between the two ends. The CDR3 is made up of 14 amino acids.

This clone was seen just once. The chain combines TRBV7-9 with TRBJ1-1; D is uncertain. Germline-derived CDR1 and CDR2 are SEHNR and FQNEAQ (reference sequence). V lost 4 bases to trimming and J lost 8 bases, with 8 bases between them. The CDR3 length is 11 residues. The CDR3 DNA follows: TGTGCCAGCAGCTATAGGTTGGAAGCTTTCTTT. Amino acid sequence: CASSYRLEAFF.

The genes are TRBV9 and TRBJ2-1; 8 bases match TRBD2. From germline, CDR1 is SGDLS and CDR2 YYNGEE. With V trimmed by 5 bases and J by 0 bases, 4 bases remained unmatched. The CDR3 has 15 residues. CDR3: CASRASGSSYNEQFF. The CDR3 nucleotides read TGTGCCAGCAGAGCGAGCGGGAGCTCCTACAATGAGCAGTTCTTC.

The CDR3, as DNA: TGCGCCAGCAGCTTGGGACAGGGCTCCTATAATTCACCCCTCCACTTT. It yields the protein CASSLGQGSYNSPLHF. This chain uses TRBV5-1 with TRBJ1-6; 7 positions match TRBD1. The V segment lost 0 bases and the J segment 0 bases; nucleotides outside the gene matches: 0. The CDR3 is 16 residues long. Germline CDR1 is SGHRS and CDR2 is YFSETQ.